This T cell receptor (beta chain) was documented in a study of blood T cell repertoires in COVID-19. Study in general: Samples representing acute and convalescent COVID-19 were sourced from the United States, Italy and Spain. The cDNA or gDNA used as material had been derived from T cells, B-cell-depleted T cells, or PBMCs.

V was pared by 2 bases and J by 10 bases, with 8 bases of the junction left unmatched. This CDR3 region has 15 residues. CDR1 is MDHEN, CDR2 SYDVKM, per germline. In the original analysis: Amplification of reference gene primers was used by the study to estimate nucleated cell counts. Clones were read by immunoSEQ multiplex PCR, and TCRdb kept only the in-frame ones, dropping some. V, J and clone size derive from that table, while D and trimming were established from the DNA sequence. The table has some 150,000 clones, around 81% seen once; the top ten hold 3% to 5%. Input material: peripheral blood. The rearrangement joins TRBV28 to TRBJ2-1, with 10 positions matching TRBD2. This receptor was taken from a woman in her fifties or sixties with acute or convalescent COVID-19. The CDR3 sequence is CASSLKREGGGEQFF. In DNA form, the CDR3 reads TGTGCCAGCAGTTTAAAGCGGGAGGGTGGAGGGGAGCAGTTCTTC. Full variable domain (missing parts from reference TRBV28 and TRBJ2-1): DVKVTQSSRYLVKRTGEKVFLECVQDMDHENMFWYRQDPGLGLRLIYFSYDVKMKEKGDIPEGYSVSREKKERFSLILESASTNQTSMYLCASSLKREGGGEQFFGPGTRLTVL.